The clone carrying this TCR beta chain appeared many times. V lost 5 bases to trimming and J lost 6 bases, with 12 bases between them. Germline loops: CDR1 SQVTM, CDR2 ANQGSEA. The CDR3 spans 12 residues. The entry originates in a study of T-cell reconstitution after alpha-beta-depleted transplantation in children. Preparation of the TCRbeta library was carried out with unique molecular identifiers. In TCRdb, the PCR reads were re-called with MiXCR into one record per CDR3 protein. The repertoire holds approximately 350,000 distinct CDR3 sequences, with about 14% as singletons. The source is a human donor who donated a stem cell graft to a child with Fanconi anemia. The V gene is TRBV29-1, the J gene TRBJ2-3; no clear D gene. Here the sequenced sample was PBMCs, taken from the stem cell graft. CDR3: CSVLAIADTQYF. The CDR3 region has the DNA TGCAGCGTTCTGGCCATTGCCGATACGCAGTATTTT.